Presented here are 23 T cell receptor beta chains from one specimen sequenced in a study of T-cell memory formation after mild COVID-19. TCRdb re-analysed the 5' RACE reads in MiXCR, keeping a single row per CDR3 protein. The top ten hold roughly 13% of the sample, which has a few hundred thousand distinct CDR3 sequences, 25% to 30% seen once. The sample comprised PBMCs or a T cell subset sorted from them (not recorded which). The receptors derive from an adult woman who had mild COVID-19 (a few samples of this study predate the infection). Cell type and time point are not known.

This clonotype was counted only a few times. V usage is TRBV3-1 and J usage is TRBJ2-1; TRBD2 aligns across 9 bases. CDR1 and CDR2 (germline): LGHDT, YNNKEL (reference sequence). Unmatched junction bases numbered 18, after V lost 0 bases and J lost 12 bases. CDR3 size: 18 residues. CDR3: CASSQEAAGGRVRWAQFF. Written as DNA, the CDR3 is TGTGCCAGCAGCCAAGAAGCAGCGGGAGGCCGGGTGCGGTGGGCGCAGTTCTTC.

The CDR3 reads CASSLDGGGKNTEAFF. The DNA for the CDR3 is TGTGCCAGCAGCTTGGACGGGGGGGGAAAGAACACTGAAGCTTTCTTT. The chain is built from TRBV5-6 and TRBJ1-1; maybe TRBD1 (5 bases). Trimming removed 0 bases at V and 1 base at J, with 13 bases between. The V gene's germline CDR1 is SGHDT and CDR2 YYEEEE. The CDR3 runs to 16 residues. Full variable domain (missing parts from reference TRBV5-6 and TRBJ1-1): DAGVTQSPTHLIKTRGQQVTLRCSPKSGHDTVSWYQQALGQGPQFIFQYYEEEERQRGNFPDRFSGHQFPNYSSELNVNALLLGDSALYLCASSLDGGGKNTEAFFGQGTRLTVV.

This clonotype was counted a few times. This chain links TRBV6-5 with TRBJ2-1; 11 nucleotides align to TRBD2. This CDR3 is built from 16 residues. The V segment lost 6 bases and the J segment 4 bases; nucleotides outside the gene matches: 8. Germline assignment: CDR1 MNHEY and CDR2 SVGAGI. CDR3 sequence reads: CASSLGTSGKYNEQFF. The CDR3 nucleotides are TGTGCCAGCAGCCTCGGGACTAGCGGAAAATACAATGAGCAGTTCTTC.

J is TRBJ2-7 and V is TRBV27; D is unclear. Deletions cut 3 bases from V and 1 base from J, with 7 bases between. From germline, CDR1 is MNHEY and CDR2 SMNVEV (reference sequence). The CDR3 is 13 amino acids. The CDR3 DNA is TGTGCCAGCAGTTTTAAGGGTTCCTACGAGCAGTACTTC. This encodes CASSFKGSYEQYF.

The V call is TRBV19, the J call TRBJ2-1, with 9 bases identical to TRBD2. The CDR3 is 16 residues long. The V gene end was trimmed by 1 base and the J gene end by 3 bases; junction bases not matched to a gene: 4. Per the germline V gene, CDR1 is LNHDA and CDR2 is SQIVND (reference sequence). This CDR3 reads CASSIVISGSYNEQFF. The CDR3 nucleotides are TGTGCCAGTAGTATAGTAATTAGCGGGAGCTACAATGAGCAGTTCTTC.

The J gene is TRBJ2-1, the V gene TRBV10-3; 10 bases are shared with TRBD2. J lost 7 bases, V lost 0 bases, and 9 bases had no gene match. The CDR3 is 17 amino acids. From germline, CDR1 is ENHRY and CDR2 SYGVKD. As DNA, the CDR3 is TGTGCCATCAGTGAGTCGGGGCCTAGCGGGAGTAAGAATGAGCAGTTCTTC. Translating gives CAISESGPSGSKNEQFF.

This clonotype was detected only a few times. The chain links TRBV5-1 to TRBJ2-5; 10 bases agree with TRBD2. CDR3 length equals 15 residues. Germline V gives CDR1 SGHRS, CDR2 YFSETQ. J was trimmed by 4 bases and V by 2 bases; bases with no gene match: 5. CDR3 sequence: CASSLGLAGAETQYF. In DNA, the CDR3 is TGCGCCAGCAGCTTAGGGCTAGCGGGGGCAGAGACCCAGTACTTC.

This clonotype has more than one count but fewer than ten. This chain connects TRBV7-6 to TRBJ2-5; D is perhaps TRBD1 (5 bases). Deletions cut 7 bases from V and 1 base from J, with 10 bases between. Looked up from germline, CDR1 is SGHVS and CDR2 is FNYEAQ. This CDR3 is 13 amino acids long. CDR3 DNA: TGTGCCAGCACCTGGGGCGGCCAAGAGACCCAGTACTTC. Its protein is CASTWGGQETQYF.

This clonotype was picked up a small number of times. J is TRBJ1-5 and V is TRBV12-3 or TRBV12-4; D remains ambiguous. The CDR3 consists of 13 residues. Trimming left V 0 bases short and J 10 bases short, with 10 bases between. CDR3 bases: TGTGCCAGCAGTTTAGCCGTATCTGTTCCCCAGCATTTT. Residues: CASSLAVSVPQHF.

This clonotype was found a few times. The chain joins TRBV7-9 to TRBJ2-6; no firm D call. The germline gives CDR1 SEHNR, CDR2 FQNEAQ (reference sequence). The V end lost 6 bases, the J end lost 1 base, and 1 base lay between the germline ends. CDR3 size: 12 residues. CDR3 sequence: CASRSGANVLTF. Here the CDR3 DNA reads TGTGCCAGCAGGTCTGGGGCCAACGTCCTGACTTTC.

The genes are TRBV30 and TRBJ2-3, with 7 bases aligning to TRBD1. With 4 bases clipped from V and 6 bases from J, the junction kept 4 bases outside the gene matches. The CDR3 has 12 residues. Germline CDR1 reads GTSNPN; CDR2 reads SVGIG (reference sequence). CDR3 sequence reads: CAWTGGRDTQYF. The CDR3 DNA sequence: TGTGCCTGGACAGGGGGTAGGGATACGCAGTATTTT.

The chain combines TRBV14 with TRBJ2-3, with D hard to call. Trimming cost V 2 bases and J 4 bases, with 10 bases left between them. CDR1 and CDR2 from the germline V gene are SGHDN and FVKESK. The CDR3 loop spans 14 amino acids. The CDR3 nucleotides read TGTGCCAGCAGCCAACTTAGGACCCCAGATACGCAGTATTTT. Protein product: CASSQLRTPDTQYF.

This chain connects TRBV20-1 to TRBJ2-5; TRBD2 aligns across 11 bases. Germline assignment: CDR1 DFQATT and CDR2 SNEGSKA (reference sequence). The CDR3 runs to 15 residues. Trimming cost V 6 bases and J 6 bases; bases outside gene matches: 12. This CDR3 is CSAGASSGGSKTQYF. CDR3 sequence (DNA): TGCAGTGCCGGAGCTTCTAGCGGGGGGTCGAAGACCCAGTACTTC.

The CDR3 nucleotides read TGCGCCAGCAGCTTGGATCTAGCGGGAGCTAAGCAGTACTTC. Translated: CASSLDLAGAKQYF. The V and J genes are TRBV5-1 and TRBJ2-7, with TRBD2 matching over 10 bases. The J segment lost 8 bases and the V segment lost 0 bases, leaving 5 bases of the junction unmatched. CDR1 and CDR2 (germline): SGHRS, YFSETQ. There are 14 residues in the CDR3.

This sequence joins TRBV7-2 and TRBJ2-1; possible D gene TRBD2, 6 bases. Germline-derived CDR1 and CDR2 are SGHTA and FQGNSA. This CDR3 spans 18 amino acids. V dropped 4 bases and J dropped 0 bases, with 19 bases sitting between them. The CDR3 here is CASSSQSGGRFSYNEQFF. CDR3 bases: TGTGCCAGCAGCTCCCAATCAGGAGGGAGGTTCTCCTACAATGAGCAGTTCTTC.

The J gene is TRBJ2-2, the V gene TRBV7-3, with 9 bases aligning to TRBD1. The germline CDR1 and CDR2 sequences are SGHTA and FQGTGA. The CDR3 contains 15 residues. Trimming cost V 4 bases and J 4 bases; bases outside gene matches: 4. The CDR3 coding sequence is TGTGCCAGCAGCTCCTTGACAGGGGGCACCGGGGAGCTGTTTTTT. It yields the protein CASSSLTGGTGELFF.

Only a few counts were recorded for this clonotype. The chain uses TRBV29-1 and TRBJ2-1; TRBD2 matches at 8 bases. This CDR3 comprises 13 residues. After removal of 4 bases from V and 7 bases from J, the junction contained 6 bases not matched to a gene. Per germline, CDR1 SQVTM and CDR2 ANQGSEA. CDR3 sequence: CSVGGLVWNEQFF. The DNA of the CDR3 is TGCAGCGTTGGGGGACTAGTCTGGAATGAGCAGTTCTTC.

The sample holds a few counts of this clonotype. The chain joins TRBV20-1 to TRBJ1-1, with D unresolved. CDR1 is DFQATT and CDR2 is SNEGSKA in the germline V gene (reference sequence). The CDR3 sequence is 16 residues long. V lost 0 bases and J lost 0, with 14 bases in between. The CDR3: CSARDLGSPMNTEAFF. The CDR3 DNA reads TGCAGTGCTAGAGATCTGGGGAGCCCGATGAACACTGAAGCTTTCTTT.

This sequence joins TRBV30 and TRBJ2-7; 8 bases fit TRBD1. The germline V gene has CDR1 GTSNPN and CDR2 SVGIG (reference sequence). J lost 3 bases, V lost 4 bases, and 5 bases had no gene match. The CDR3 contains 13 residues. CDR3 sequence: CAWISDRDYEQYF. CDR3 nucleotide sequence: TGTGCCTGGATTTCGGACAGGGACTACGAGCAGTACTTC.

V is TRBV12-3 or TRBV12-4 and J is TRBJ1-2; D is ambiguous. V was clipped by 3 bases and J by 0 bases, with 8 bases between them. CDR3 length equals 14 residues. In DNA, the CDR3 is TGTGCCAGCAGTTTTGGAAGAGCTAACTATGGCTACACCTTC. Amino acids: CASSFGRANYGYTF.

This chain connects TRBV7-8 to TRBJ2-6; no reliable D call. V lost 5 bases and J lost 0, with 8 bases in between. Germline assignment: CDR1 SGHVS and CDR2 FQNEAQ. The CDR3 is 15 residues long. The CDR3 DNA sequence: TGTGCCAGCAGCCCCCTCAACTCTGGGGCCAACGTCCTGACTTTC. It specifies CASSPLNSGANVLTF. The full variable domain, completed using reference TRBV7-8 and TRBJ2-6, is GAGVSQSPRYKVAKRGQDVALRCDPISGHVSLFWYQQALGQGPEFLTYFQNEAQLDKSGLPSDRFFAERPEGSVSTLKIQRTQQEDSAVYLCASSPLNSGANVLTFGAGSRLTVL.

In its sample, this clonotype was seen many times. The CDR3 loop reads CASSGGGPYEQYF. The CDR3 DNA is TGTGCCAGCAGTGGAGGGGGACCCTACGAGCAGTACTTC. This chain links TRBV2 with TRBJ2-7, with D possibly being TRBD1 (6 bases). The CDR3 contains 13 residues. Germline V gene data show CDR1 as SNHLY and CDR2 as FYNNEI. V was pared by 4 bases and J by 2 bases, with 9 bases between.

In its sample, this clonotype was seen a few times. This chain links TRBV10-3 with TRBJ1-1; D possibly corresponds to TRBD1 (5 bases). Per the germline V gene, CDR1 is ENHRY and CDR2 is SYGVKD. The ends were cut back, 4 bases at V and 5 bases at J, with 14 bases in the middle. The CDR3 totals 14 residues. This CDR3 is CAISVDLGETEAFF. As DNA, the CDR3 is TGTGCCATCAGTGTAGATTTGGGGGAGACTGAAGCTTTCTTT.